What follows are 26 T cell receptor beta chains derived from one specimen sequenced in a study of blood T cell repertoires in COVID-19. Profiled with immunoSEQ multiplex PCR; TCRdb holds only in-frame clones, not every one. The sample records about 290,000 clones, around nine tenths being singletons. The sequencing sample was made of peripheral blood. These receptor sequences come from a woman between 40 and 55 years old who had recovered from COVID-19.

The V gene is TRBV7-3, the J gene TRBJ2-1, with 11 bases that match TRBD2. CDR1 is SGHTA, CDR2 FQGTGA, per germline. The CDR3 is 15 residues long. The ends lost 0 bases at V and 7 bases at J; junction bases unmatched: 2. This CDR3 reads CASSLTTSGSNEQFF. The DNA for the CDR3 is TGTGCCAGCAGCTTAACAACTAGCGGGAGTAATGAGCAGTTCTTC.

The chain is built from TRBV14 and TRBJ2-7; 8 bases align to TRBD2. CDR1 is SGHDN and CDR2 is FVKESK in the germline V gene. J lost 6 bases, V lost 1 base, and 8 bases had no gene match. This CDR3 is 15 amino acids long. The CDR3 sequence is CASSQVAGGSGEQYF. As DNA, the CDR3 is TGTGCCAGCAGCCAAGTGGCGGGAGGTTCAGGCGAGCAGTACTTC.

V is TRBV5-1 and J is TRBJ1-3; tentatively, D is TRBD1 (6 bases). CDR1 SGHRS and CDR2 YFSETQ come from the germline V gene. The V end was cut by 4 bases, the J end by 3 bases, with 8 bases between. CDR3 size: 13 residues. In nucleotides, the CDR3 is TGCGCCAGCAGCACAGGGTATGGAAACACCATATATTTT. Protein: CASSTGYGNTIYF.

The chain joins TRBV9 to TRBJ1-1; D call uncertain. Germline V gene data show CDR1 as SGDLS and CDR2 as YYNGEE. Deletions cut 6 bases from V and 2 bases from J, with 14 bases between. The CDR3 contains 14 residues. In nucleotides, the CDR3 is TGTGCCAGCACCCAGACGGGAATAAACACTGAAGCTTTCTTT. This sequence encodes CASTQTGINTEAFF.

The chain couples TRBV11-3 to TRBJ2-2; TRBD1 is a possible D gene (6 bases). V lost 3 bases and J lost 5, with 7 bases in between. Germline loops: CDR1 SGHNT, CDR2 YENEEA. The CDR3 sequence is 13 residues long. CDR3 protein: CASSFGQTGELFF. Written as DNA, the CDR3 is TGTGCCAGCAGCTTCGGACAGACCGGGGAGCTGTTTTTT. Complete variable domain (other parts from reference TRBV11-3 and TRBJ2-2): EAGVVQSPRYKIIEKKQPVAFWCNPISGHNTLYWYLQNLGQGPELLIRYENEEAVDDSQLPKDRFSAERLKGVDSTLKIQPAELGDSAVYLCASSFGQTGELFFGEGSRLTVL.

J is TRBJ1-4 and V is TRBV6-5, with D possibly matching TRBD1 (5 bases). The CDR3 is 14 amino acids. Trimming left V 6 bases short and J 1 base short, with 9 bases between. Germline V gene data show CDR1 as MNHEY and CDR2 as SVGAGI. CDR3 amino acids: CASRLRGTNEKLFF. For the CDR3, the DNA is TGTGCCAGCAGATTAAGGGGAACTAATGAAAAACTGTTTTTT.

The CDR3 loop reads CSVSAGGIQETQYF. The DNA for the CDR3 is TGCAGCGTTTCAGCGGGAGGTATTCAAGAGACCCAGTACTTC. V and J are TRBV29-1 and TRBJ2-5; 9 bases are shared with TRBD2. This CDR3 contains 14 residues. The germline V gene encodes CDR1 SQVTM and CDR2 ANQGSEA. Trimming removed 5 bases from V and 2 bases from J; junction bases left unmatched: 6.

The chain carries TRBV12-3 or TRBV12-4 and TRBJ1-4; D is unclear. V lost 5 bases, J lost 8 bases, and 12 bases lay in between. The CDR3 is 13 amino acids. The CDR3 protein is CASSRQNSEKLFF. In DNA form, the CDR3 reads TGTGCCAGCAGTCGCCAAAACTCCGAAAAACTGTTTTTT.

CDR3 protein: CASSPGSAGDTGELFF. The CDR3 coding sequence is TGCGCCAGCAGCCCTGGGTCGGCGGGGGACACCGGGGAGCTGTTTTTT. The rearrangement uses TRBV4-1 and TRBJ2-2; TRBD2 matches at 7 bases. CDR3 length equals 16 residues. J lost 3 bases, V lost 4 bases, and 8 bases had no gene match. Germline V gene data show CDR1 as MGHRA and CDR2 as YSYEKL.

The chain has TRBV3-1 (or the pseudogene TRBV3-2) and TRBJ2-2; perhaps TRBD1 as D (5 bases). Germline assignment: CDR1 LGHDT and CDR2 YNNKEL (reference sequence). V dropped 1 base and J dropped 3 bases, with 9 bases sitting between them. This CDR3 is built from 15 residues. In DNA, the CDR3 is TGTGCCAGCAGCCAAGGGACACGTTACACCGGGGAGCTGTTTTTT. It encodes CASSQGTRYTGELFF.

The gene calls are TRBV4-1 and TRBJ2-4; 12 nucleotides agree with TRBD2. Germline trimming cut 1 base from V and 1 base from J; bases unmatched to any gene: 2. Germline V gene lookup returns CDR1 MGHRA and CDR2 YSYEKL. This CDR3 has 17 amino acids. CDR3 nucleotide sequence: TGCGCCAGCAGCCAAGGACTAGCGGGAGTGGCCAAAAACATTCAGTACTTC. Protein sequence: CASSQGLAGVAKNIQYF.

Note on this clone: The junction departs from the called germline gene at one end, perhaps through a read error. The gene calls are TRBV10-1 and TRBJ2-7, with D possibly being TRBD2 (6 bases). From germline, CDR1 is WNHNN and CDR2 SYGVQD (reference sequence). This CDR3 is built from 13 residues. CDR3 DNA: TGCGCCAGCAGTGAGTCCGTAGAGGGAGGCCGTCTCTTC. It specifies CASSESVEGGRLF.

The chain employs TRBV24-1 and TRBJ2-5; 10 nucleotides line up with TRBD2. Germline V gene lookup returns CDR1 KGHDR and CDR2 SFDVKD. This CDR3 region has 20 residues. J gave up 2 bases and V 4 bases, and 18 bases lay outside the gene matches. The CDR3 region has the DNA TGTGCCACCAGTGACCCTCCTCCGGGACTAGCGATCCACAAACAAGAGACCCAGTACTTC. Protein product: CATSDPPPGLAIHKQETQYF.

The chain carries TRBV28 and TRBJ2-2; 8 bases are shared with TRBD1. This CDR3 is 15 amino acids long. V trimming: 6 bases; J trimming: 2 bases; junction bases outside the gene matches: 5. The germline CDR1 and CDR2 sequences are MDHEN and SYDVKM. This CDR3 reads CASRSGQGNTGELFF. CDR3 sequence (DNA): TGTGCCAGCAGATCAGGACAGGGAAACACCGGGGAGCTGTTTTTT. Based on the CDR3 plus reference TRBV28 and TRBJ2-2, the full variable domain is DVKVTQSSRYLVKRTGEKVFLECVQDMDHENMFWYRQDPGLGLRLIYFSYDVKMKEKGDIPEGYSVSREKKERFSLILESASTNQTSMYLCASRSGQGNTGELFFGEGSRLTVL.

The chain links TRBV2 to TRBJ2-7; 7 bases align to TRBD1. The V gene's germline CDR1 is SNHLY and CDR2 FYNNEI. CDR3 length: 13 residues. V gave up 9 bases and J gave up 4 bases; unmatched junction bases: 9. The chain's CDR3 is CASRTGLTYEQYF. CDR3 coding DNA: TGTGCCAGTAGGACAGGTCTTACTTACGAGCAGTACTTC. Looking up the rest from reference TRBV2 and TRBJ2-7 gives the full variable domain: EPEVTQTPSHQVTQMGQEVILRCVPISNHLYFYWYRQILGQKVEFLVSFYNNEISEKSEIFDDQFSVERPDGSNFTLKIRSTKLEDSAMYFCASRTGLTYEQYFGPGTRLTVT.

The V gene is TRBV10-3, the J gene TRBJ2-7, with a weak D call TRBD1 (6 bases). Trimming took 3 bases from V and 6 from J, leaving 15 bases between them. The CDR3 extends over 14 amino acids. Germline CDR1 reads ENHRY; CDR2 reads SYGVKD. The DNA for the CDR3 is TGTGCCATCAGTGATGGGGCAGGGGCATCCGAGCAGTACTTC. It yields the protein CAISDGAGASEQYF.

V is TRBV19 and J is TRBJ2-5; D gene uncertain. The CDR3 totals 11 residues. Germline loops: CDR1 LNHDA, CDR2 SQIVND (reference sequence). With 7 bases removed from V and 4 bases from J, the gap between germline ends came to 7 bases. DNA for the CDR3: TGTGCCAGTAAGGAGTCAGAGACCCAGTACTTC. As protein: CASKESETQYF.

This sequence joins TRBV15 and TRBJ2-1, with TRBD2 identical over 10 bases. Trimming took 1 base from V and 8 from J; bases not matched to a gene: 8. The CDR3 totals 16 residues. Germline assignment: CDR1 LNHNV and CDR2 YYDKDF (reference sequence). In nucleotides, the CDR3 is TGTGCCACCAGCAGAGGAGGTGCTAGCGGGAGCTATGAGCAGTTCTTC. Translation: CATSRGGASGSYEQFF.

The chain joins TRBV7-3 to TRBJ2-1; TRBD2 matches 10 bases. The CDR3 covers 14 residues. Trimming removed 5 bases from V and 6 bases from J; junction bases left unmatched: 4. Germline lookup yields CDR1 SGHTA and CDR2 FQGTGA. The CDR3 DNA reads TGTGCCAGCAGCCGGACTAGCGGAGGCAATGAGCAGTTCTTC. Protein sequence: CASSRTSGGNEQFF.

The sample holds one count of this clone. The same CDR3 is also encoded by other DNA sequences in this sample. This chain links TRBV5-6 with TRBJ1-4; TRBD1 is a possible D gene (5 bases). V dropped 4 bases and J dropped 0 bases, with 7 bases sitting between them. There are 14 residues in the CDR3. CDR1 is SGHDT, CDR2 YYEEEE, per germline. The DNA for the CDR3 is TGTGCCAGCAGCCCGGGGGCAACTAATGAAAAACTGTTTTTT. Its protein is CASSPGATNEKLFF.

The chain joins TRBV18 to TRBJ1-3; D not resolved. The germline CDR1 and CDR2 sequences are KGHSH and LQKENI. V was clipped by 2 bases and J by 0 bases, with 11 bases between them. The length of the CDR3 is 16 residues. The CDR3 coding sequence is TGTGCCAGCTCACCAACTGGGTGGGCCTCTGGAAACACCATATATTTT. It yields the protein CASSPTGWASGNTIYF.

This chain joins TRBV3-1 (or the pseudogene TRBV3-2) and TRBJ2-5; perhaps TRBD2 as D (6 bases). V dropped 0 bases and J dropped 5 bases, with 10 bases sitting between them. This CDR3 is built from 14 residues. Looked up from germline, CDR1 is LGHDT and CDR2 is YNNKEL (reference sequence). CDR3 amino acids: CASSQEGGGETQYF. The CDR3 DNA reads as TGTGCCAGCAGCCAAGAAGGAGGAGGGGAGACCCAGTACTTC.

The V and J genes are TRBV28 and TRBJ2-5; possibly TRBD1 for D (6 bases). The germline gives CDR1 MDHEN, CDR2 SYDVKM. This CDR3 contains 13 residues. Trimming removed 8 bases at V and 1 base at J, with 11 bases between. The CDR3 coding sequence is TGTGCCAGCGGAGGACAGCCCCAAGAGACCCAGTACTTC. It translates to CASGGQPQETQYF.

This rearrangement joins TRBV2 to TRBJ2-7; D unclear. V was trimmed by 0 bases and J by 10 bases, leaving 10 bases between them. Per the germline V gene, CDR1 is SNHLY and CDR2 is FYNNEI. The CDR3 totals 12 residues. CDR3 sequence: CASSEATTVQYF. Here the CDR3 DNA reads TGTGCCAGCAGTGAAGCAACTACGGTCCAGTACTTC.

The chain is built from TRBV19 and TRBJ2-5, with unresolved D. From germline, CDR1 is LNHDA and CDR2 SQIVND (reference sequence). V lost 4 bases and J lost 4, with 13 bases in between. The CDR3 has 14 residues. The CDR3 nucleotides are TGTGCCAGTAGTAGTTCCCAGGTTCGAGAGACCCAGTACTTC. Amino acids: CASSSSQVRETQYF.

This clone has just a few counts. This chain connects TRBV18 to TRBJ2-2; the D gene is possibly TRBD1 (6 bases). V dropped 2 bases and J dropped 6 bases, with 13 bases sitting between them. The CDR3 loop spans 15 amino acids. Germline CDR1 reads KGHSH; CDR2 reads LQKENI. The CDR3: CASSPRTVGSGELFF. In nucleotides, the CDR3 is TGTGCCAGCTCACCAAGGACAGTCGGGTCCGGGGAGCTGTTTTTT.